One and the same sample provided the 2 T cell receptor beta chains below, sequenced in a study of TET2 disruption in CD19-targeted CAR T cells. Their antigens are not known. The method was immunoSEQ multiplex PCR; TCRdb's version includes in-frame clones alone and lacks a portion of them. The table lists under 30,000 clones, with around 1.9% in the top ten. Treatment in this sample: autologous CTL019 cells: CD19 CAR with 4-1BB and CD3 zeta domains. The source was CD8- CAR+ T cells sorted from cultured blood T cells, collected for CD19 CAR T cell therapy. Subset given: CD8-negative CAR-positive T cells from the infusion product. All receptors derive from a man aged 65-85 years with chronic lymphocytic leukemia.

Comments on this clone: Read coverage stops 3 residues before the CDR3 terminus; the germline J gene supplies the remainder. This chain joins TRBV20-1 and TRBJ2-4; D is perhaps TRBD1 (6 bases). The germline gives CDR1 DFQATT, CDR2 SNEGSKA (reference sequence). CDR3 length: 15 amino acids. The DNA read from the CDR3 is TGCAGTGCTAGAGGGGGCGGCAGGGGTGGTCAGCCT. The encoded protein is CSARGGGRGGQP. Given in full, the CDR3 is CSARGGGRGGQPQYF.

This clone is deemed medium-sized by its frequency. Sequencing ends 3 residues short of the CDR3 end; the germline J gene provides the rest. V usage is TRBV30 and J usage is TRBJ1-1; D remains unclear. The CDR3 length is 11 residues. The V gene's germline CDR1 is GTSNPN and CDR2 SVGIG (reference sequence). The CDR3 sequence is CAWSERGEAFF. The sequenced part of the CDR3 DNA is TGTGCCTGGAGTGAGCGTGGCGAA.